This TCR beta chain comes out of a study of identical twins. General study points: The degree of excess twin sharing was weaker in beta out-of-frame sequences. A cross-sectional statistical analysis, not follow-up of the same donors, supported the conclusions.

Trimming removed 0 bases from V and 3 bases from J; junction bases left unmatched: 3. CDR3 length: 16 amino acids. Germline V gene lookup returns CDR1 ENHRY and CDR2 SYGVKD. Note on this clonotype: Its antigen is unknown.

Through template switching, a universal primer site was introduced, and the cDNA contained unique molecular identifiers. TCRdb recomputed calls from the 5' RACE reads with MiXCR, one row per CDR3 protein. The table lists nearly 250,000 distinct CDR3 sequences, roughly 7% of them singletons. These sequences were also reported in another study, on yellow fever vaccine responses in identical twins. From that report: On the reported evidence, twins' vaccine T cell responses seemed partly convergent and partly personalized.

This TCR came from a woman between 18 and 29 years old in good health. V gene TRBV10-3 combines with J gene TRBJ2-1; 9 nucleotides line up with TRBD1. Sequenced input: memory (CD45RO+) T cells sorted from blood. Here the CDR3 reads CAISESRDRDYNEQFF. CDR3 coding DNA: TGTGCCATCAGTGAGTCCCGGGACAGGGACTACAATGAGCAGTTCTTC.